Sequencing of this TCR beta chain was carried out in a study of blood T cell repertoires in COVID-19. Overall study: Samples representing acute and convalescent COVID-19 were sourced from the United States, Italy and Spain. In each case, the material was cDNA or gDNA derived from T cells, B-cell-depleted T cells, or PBMCs.

In regard to this clone: Other DNA sequences of this sample code for an identical CDR3.

V lost 9 bases, J lost 4 bases, and 5 bases stayed unmatched. The germline CDR1 and CDR2 sequences are LNHDA and SQIVND (reference sequence). The CDR3 loop spans 14 amino acids. Here immunoSEQ multiplex PCR was the method, and the copy in TCRdb shows in-frame clones only, minus some. The data show a few hundred thousand clones, with 70% to 90% seen just once and 2.2% held by the top ten. Clinical history as reported by participants underpinned cohort assignment. This rearrangement joins TRBV19 to TRBJ2-3; TRBD1 matches 12 bases. The receptor was derived from a man in his thirties or forties who had recovered from COVID-19. Sequencing input: PBMCs or T cells enriched from blood (not recorded which). CDR3 DNA: TGTGCCAGCCGGGACAGGGGGCGCGCAGATACGCAGTATTTT. It encodes CASRDRGRADTQYF.